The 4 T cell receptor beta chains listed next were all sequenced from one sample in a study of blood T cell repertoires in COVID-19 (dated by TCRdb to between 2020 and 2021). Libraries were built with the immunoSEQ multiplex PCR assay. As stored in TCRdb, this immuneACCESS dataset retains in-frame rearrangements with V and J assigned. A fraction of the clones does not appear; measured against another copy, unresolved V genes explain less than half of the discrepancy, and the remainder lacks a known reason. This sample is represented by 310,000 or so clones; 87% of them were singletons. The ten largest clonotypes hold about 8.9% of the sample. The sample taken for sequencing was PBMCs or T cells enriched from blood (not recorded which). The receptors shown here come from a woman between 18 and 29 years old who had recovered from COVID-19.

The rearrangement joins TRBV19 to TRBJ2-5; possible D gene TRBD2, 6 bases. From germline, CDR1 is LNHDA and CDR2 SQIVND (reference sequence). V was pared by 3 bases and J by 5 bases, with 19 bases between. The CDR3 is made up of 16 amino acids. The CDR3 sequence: CASSMQGGFGVETQYF. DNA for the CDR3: TGTGCCAGTAGTATGCAGGGAGGCTTTGGTGTGGAGACCCAGTACTTC. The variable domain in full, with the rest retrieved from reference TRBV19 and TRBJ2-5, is DGGITQSPKYLFRKEGQNVTLSCEQNLNHDAMYWYRQDPGQGLRLIYYSQIVNDFQKGDIAEGYSVSREKKESFPLTVTSAQKNPTAFYLCASSMQGGFGVETQYFGPGTRLLVL.

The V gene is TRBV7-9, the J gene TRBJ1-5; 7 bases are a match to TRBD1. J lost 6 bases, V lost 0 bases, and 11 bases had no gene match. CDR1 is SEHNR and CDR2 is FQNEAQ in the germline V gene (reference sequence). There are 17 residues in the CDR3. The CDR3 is CASSLAGTAKGSQPQHF. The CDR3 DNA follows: TGTGCCAGCAGCTTAGCGGGGACAGCCAAGGGATCTCAGCCCCAGCATTTT.

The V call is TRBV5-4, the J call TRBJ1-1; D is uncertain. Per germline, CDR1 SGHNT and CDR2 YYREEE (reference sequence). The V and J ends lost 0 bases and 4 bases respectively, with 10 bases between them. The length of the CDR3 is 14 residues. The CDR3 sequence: CASSLEPAGTEAFF. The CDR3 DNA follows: TGTGCCAGCAGCTTGGAACCCGCGGGCACTGAAGCTTTCTTT.

The CDR3 DNA reads as TGTGCCATCAGGGAACAGGTGGACACTGAAGCTTTCTTT. Translated: CAIREQVDTEAFF. The gene calls are TRBV10-3 and TRBJ1-1; possible D gene TRBD1, 5 bases. CDR1 and CDR2 (germline): ENHRY, SYGVKD. This CDR3 contains 13 residues. V was clipped by 6 bases and J by 3 bases, with 11 bases between them.